The present entry profiles one T cell receptor (beta chain) with its context. The data were taken from a study of shared T cell receptors in the human thymus. The V gene end was trimmed by 0 bases and the J gene end by 0 bases; junction bases not matched to a gene: 16. There are 21 residues in the CDR3. Germline assignment: CDR1 SGDLS and CDR2 YYNGEE. The protocol was immunoSEQ multiplex PCR, while the TCRdb copy is restricted to in-frame clones and leaves out a portion. This sample carries hundreds of thousands of clones, over 75% of them seen once, and the ten largest clones take roughly 0.0094%. The sample was also linked to a second study, of human thymus T cells.

Sequencing input: thymocytes. The source of this sequence is a boy under three years old with a congenital heart defect. The chain couples TRBV9 to TRBJ2-1, with TRBD2 matching over 9 bases. The CDR3 here is CASSVEKVVDLAGISYNEQFF. CDR3 nucleotides: TGTGCCAGCAGCGTAGAGAAAGTGGTGGATCTAGCGGGAATCTCCTACAATGAGCAGTTCTTC.